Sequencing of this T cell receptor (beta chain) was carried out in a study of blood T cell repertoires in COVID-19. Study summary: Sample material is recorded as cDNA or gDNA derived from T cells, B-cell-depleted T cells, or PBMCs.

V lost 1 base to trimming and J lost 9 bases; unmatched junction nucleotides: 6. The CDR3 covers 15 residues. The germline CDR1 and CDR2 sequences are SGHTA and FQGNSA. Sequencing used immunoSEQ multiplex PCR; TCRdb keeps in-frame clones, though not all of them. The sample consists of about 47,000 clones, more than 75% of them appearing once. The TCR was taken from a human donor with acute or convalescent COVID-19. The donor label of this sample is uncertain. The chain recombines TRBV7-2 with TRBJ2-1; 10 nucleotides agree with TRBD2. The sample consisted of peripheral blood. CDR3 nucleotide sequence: TGTGCCAGCAGCTTAGGAAGCGGGAGGGCCAGTGAGCAGTTCTTC. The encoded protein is CASSLGSGRASEQFF.